This T cell receptor beta chain was obtained from a study of T cell changes during pregnancy in multiple sclerosis. The CDR3 sequence is 14 residues long. CDR1 is LGHNT and CDR2 is FRNRAP in the germline V gene. V lost 3 bases to trimming and J lost 4 bases; unmatched junction nucleotides: 3. Here immunoSEQ multiplex PCR was the method, and the copy in TCRdb shows in-frame clones only, minus some. The sample includes some 40,000 clones, around 90% of them seen just once. The starting material was CD4+ T cells from peripheral blood mononuclear cells, obtained before pregnancy. The sequence derives from a female donor with multiple sclerosis, enrolled in a pregnancy study. The V and J genes are TRBV12-5 and TRBJ2-3; 8 nucleotides align to TRBD1. CDR3 bases: TGTGCTAGTGGTTTCCAGGGGGCGGCAGATACGCAGTATTTT. As protein: CASGFQGAADTQYF.